The T cell receptor (beta chain) described here comes from a study of blood T cell repertoires in COVID-19. Study context: Samples came from the United States, Italy and Spain, spanning acute and convalescent COVID-19. Sample material is recorded as cDNA or gDNA derived from T cells, B-cell-depleted T cells, or PBMCs.

Germline lookup yields CDR1 SEHNR and CDR2 FQNEAQ (reference sequence). V was pared by 6 bases and J by 5 bases, with 2 bases of the junction left unmatched. The CDR3 is 13 amino acids. In the original analysis: Reference gene primer amplification gave estimated nucleated cell counts. Only in-frame clones appear in the TCRdb table, and some are missing; sequencing was by immunoSEQ multiplex PCR. V, J and clone size reflect that table, while D and trimming were determined from the DNA. The sample shows 250,000 or so clones, approximately 86% of them seen only once. Sequenced material: peripheral blood. The chain has TRBV7-9 and TRBJ2-2; 8 bases fit TRBD2. This clonotype was obtained from a human donor in a cohort sampled during active COVID-19. Here the CDR3 DNA reads TGTGCCAGCAGTGAGCGGGGGACCGGGGAGCTGTTTTTT. Amino acid sequence: CASSERGTGELFF.